The source of this T cell receptor beta chain is a study of blood T cells in healthy people across ages. Study-wide findings and caveats: TCR beta diversity, measured per million T cells, fell in a roughly linear way with age.

Through a sample-barcoded 5' primer and a J-beta primer mix, a second PCR was run for 7 to 11 cycles. Via MiXCR, TCRdb re-called the 5' RACE reads, giving one row per CDR3 protein. The sample lists approximately 800,000 distinct CDR3 sequences; roughly 56% were seen once. The CDR3 totals 16 residues. Germline V gene lookup returns CDR1 SGHTA and CDR2 FQGNSA. The V and J ends lost 5 bases and 6 bases, in that order; junction bases with no gene match: 12. This clonotype was counted ten times or more. The antigen is not known. The sample taken for sequencing was blood. V is TRBV7-2 and J is TRBJ2-7, with 11 nucleotides matching TRBD1. The sequence was obtained from a man aged 35 to 55 in good health. CDR3 coding DNA: TGTGCCAGCAGCCCGGGGGACAGGGGGATTCTGGGCGAGCAGTACTTC. Translated: CASSPGDRGILGEQYF.